Following are 14 T cell receptor beta chains from one sample sequenced in a study of T cell repertoires in cytomegalovirus infection. No antigen is known for these receptors. MiXCR was run by TCRdb on the reads, yielding one entry per CDR3 protein. Among roughly 700,000 distinct CDR3 sequences, 30% to 40% were seen once, and the ten largest hold roughly 18%. Sequences were derived from cultured PBMCs, sampled from culture after CMV antigen stimulation. These receptors originate from a human donor in good health (CMV status not recorded). Some clones in this sample may be carry-over from other donors' samples.

The chain has TRBV12-3 or TRBV12-4 and TRBJ2-3; 9 bases agree with TRBD2. The junction had 18 bases not matched to a gene; V was cut back by 10 bases and J by 1 base. This CDR3 has 18 residues. CDR3 in amino acids: CATGPGLAPTRGTDTQYF. In DNA form, the CDR3 reads TGTGCCACCGGCCCCGGACTAGCGCCAACGAGGGGCACAGATACGCAGTATTTT.

This clonotype was observed a few times. This chain connects TRBV27 to TRBJ1-2, with TRBD1 matching over 9 bases. Germline CDR1 MNHEY, CDR2 SMNVEV (reference sequence). V lost 0 bases, J lost 10 bases, and 6 bases stayed unmatched. The CDR3 totals 14 residues. The CDR3 region has the DNA TGTGCCAGCAGTTTATCGGGGACAGGGAAGGACTACACCTTC. Translation: CASSLSGTGKDYTF.

The chain is built from TRBV4-2 and TRBJ1-1; 7 bases are a match to TRBD1. Per germline, CDR1 LGHNA and CDR2 YNFKEQ. The CDR3 runs to 16 residues. The ends lost 0 bases at V and 5 bases at J; junction bases unmatched: 9. CDR3 coding DNA: TGTGCCAGCAGCCAAGATCCCCGACAGGGAATGACTGAAGCTTTCTTT. Protein sequence: CASSQDPRQGMTEAFF.

This clonotype was counted only a few times. The chain carries TRBV11-3 and TRBJ2-3; TRBD2 aligns across 10 bases. This CDR3 is built from 15 residues. With 5 bases clipped from V and 5 bases from J, the junction kept 7 bases outside the gene matches. Germline CDR1 SGHNT, CDR2 YENEEA. CDR3 sequence reads: CASSRSGRDLDTQYF. The CDR3 bases are TGTGCCAGCAGCCGAAGCGGGAGGGACCTAGATACGCAGTATTTT.

CDR3 protein: CASSYSTRSNEKLFF. CDR3 in DNA: TGTGCCAGCAGTTACTCGACAAGGTCTAATGAAAAACTGTTTTTT. The rearrangement joins TRBV6-2 or TRBV6-3 to TRBJ1-4; D gene uncertain. This CDR3 has 15 amino acids. Trimming cost V 0 bases and J 3 bases, with 8 bases left between them. From germline, CDR1 is MNHEY and CDR2 SVGEGT.

This chain links TRBV19 with TRBJ2-2; no definite D call. The germline gives CDR1 LNHDA, CDR2 SQIVND (reference sequence). The CDR3 is made up of 15 amino acids. V lost 2 bases and J lost 5, with 12 bases in between. The CDR3 reads CASSILAKGTGELFF. CDR3 coding DNA: TGTGCCAGTAGTATATTGGCCAAAGGGACCGGGGAGCTGTTTTTT. Full variable domain (missing parts from reference TRBV19 and TRBJ2-2): DGGITQSPKYLFRKEGQNVTLSCEQNLNHDAMYWYRQDPGQGLRLIYYSQIVNDFQKGDIAEGYSVSREKKESFPLTVTSAQKNPTAFYLCASSILAKGTGELFFGEGSRLTVL.

This chain connects TRBV25-1 to TRBJ1-2, with a possible D match to TRBD1 (6 bases). Between the trimmed V and J ends, which lost 0 bases and 2 bases, there was a span of 7 bases. Germline assignment: CDR1 MGHDK and CDR2 SYGVNS. This CDR3 has 14 residues. CDR3 nucleotides: TGTGCCAGCAGTGAATATGGACAGAACTATGGCTACACCTTC. This codes for CASSEYGQNYGYTF.

This clonotype has more than one count but fewer than ten. The chain recombines TRBV28 with TRBJ2-3, with D possibly called TRBD1 or TRBD2 (7 bases each). V shed 7 bases and J shed 9 bases, with 17 bases lying between them. This CDR3 spans 13 amino acids. Germline V gene data show CDR1 as MDHEN and CDR2 as SYDVKM. The CDR3 protein is CASTLAGGGTQYF. The DNA for the CDR3 is TGTGCCAGCACTTTGGCAGGGGGAGGGACGCAGTATTTT.

Only a few counts were recorded for this clonotype. The CDR3 nucleotides read TGTGCCAGCAGCCGTACCAATCGGGGAATTCAGCCCCAGCATTTT. Its protein is CASSRTNRGIQPQHF. The V and J genes are TRBV4-2 and TRBJ1-5; D is unresolved. Per the germline V gene, CDR1 is LGHNA and CDR2 is YNFKEQ. With 4 bases removed from V and 6 bases from J, the gap between germline ends came to 16 bases. The CDR3 runs 15 residues.

The chain is built from TRBV6-1 and TRBJ2-1, with D hard to call. This CDR3 contains 16 residues. Trimming stripped 0 bases from V and 2 bases from J, with 11 bases between. CDR1 is MNHNS, CDR2 SASEGT, per germline. CDR3 protein: CASSEAPTSPYNEQFF. The CDR3 coding sequence is TGTGCCAGCAGTGAAGCTCCGACCTCCCCCTACAATGAGCAGTTCTTC.

This clonotype has only a few counts. V gene TRBV23-1 combines with J gene TRBJ2-5; 14 bases align to TRBD2. TRBV23-1 is flagged as an ORF with uncertain function. The trim removed 3 bases at V and 2 bases at J, leaving 11 bases unmatched. This CDR3 is built from 19 residues. The CDR3 nucleotides are TGCGCCAGCAGTCATCCGACTAGCGGGAGGGTTCGGGGGCAAGAGACCCAGTACTTC. Protein sequence: CASSHPTSGRVRGQETQYF.

V usage is TRBV15 and J usage is TRBJ1-5; D is perhaps TRBD1 (5 bases). This CDR3 is built from 20 residues. Germline V gives CDR1 LNHNV, CDR2 YYDKDF (reference sequence). The V gene lost 3 bases and the J gene lost 0 bases, with 24 bases spanning the gap. This chain's CDR3 is CATSSSPPGPTRYSNQPQHF. CDR3 DNA: TGTGCCACCAGCAGTTCCCCCCCGGGACCAACCCGTTATAGCAATCAGCCCCAGCATTTT. Filled out from reference TRBV15 and TRBJ1-5, the complete variable domain reads DAMVIQNPRYQVTQFGKPVTLSCSQTLNHNVMYWYQQKSSQAPKLLFHYYDKDFNNEADTPDNFQSRRPNTSFCFLDIRSPGLGDTAMYLCATSSSPPGPTRYSNQPQHFGDGTRLSIL.

This clonotype was counted a few times. The rearrangement joins TRBV12-3 or TRBV12-4 to TRBJ2-2, with 7 bases identical to TRBD1. CDR3 size: 18 residues. V lost 6 bases to trimming and J lost 6 bases; unmatched junction nucleotides: 19. The DNA of the CDR3 is TGTGCCAGCAGAACTTCGACAGGGCCCCACCCCATCGCCGGGGAGCTGTTTTTT. This translates into CASRTSTGPHPIAGELFF.

The table lists this clonotype with a few counts. The gene calls are TRBV7-9 and TRBJ1-1; D is unclear. Germline V gene sequence: CDR1 SEHNR, CDR2 FQNEAQ (reference sequence). V was cut by 1 base and J by 4 bases, with 10 bases left in between. This CDR3 contains 14 residues. The CDR3: CASSLEDPGTEAFF. CDR3 DNA sequence: TGTGCCAGCAGCTTAGAGGACCCGGGCACTGAAGCTTTCTTT.